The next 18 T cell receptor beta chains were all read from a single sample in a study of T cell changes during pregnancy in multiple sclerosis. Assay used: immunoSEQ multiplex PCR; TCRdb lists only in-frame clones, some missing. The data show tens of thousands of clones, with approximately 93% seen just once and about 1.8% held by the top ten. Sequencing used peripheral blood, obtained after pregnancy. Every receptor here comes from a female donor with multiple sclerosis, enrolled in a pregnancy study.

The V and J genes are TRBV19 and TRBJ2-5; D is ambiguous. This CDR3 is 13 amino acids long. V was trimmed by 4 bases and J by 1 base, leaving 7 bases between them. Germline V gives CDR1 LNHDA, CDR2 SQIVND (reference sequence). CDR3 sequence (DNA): TGTGCCAGTAGTACGTCTATCCAAGAGACCCAGTACTTC. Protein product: CASSTSIQETQYF.

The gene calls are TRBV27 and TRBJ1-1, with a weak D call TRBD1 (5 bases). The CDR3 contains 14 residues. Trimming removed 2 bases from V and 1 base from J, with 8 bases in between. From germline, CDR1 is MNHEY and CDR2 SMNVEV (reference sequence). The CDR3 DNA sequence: TGTGCCAGCAGTTTACTGGGGGGGAACACTGAAGCTTTCTTT. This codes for CASSLLGGNTEAFF.

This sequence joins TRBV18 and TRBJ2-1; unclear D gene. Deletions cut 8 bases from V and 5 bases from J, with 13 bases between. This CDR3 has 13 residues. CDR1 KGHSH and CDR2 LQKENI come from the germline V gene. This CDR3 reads CASLGGLHNEQFF. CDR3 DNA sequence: TGTGCCAGCCTCGGCGGCCTACACAATGAGCAGTTCTTC.

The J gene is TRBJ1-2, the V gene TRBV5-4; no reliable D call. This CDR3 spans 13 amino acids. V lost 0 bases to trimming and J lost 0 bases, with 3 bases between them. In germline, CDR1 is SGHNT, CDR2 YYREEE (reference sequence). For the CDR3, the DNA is TGTGCCAGCAGCTTGGGGCCTAACTATGGCTACACCTTC. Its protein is CASSLGPNYGYTF. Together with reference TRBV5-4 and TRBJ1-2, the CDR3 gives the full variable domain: ETGVTQSPTHLIKTRGQQVTLRCSSQSGHNTVSWYQQALGQGPQFIFQYYREEENGRGNFPPRFSGLQFPNYSSELNVNALELDDSALYLCASSLGPNYGYTFGSGTRLTVV.

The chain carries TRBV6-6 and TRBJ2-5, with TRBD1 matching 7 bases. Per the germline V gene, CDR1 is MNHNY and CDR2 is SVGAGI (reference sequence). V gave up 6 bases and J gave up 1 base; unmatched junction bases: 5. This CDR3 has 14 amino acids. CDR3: CASRVGGPQETQYF. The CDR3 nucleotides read TGTGCCAGCAGGGTAGGGGGCCCCCAAGAGACCCAGTACTTC.

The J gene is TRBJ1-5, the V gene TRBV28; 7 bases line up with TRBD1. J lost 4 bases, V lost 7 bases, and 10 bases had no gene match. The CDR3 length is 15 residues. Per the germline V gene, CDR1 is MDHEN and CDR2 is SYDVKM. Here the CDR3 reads CASKVGGQLNQPQHF. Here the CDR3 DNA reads TGTGCCAGCAAGGTCGGGGGACAGCTGAATCAGCCCCAGCATTTT. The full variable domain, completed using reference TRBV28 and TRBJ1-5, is DVKVTQSSRYLVKRTGEKVFLECVQDMDHENMFWYRQDPGLGLRLIYFSYDVKMKEKGDIPEGYSVSREKKERFSLILESASTNQTSMYLCASKVGGQLNQPQHFGDGTRLSIL.

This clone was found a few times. The CDR3 protein is CASSLTGTGNEQFF. CDR3 DNA sequence: TGTGCCAGCAGCCTTACCGGGACTGGCAATGAGCAGTTCTTC. The chain uses TRBV9 and TRBJ2-1; tentatively, D is TRBD2 (6 bases). The CDR3 is made up of 14 amino acids. V was trimmed by 4 bases and J by 6 bases, leaving 14 bases between them. Looked up from germline, CDR1 is SGDLS and CDR2 is YYNGEE.

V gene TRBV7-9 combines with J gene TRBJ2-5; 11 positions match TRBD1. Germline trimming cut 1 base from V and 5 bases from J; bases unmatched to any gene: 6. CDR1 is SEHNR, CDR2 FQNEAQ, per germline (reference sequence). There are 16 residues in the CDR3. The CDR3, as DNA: TGTGCCAGCAGCTTAGTTCCGGGACAGGGGGGTGAGACCCAGTACTTC. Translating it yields CASSLVPGQGGETQYF. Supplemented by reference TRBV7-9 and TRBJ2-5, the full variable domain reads DTGVSQNPRHKITKRGQNVTFRCDPISEHNRLYWYRQTLGQGPEFLTYFQNEAQLEKSRLLSDRFSAERPKGSFSTLEIQRTEQGDSAMYLCASSLVPGQGGETQYFGPGTRLLVL.

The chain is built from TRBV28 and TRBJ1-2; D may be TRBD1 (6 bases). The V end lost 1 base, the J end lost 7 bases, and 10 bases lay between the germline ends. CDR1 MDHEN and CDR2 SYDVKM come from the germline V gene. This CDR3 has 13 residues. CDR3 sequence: CASSLFGGLGYTF. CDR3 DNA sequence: TGTGCCAGCAGTTTATTCGGGGGGCTTGGCTACACCTTC.

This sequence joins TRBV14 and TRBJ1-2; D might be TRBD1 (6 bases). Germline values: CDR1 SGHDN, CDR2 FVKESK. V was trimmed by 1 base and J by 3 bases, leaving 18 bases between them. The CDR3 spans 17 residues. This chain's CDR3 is CASSQVVVQGVDYGYTF. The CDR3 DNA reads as TGTGCCAGCAGCCAAGTGGTGGTACAGGGAGTTGACTATGGCTACACCTTC.

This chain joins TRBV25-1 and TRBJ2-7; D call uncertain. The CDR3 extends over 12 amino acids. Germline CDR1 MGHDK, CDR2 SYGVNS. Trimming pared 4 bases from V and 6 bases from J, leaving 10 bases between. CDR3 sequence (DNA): TGTGCCAGCAGTGGTTTAGTCGGCGAGCAGTACTTC. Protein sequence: CASSGLVGEQYF.

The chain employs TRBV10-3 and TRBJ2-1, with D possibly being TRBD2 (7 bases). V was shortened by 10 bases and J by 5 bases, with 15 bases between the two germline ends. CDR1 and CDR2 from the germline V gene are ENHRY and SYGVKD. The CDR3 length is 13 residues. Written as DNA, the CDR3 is TGTGCCACCAAGGGGGGGGGTGACAATGAGCAGTTCTTC. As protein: CATKGGGDNEQFF.

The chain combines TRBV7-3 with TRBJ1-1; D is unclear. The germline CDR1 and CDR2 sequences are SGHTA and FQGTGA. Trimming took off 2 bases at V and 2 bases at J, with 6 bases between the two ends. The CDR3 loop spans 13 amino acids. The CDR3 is CASSLALNTEAFF. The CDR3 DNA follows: TGTGCCAGCAGCTTAGCACTCAACACTGAAGCTTTCTTT.

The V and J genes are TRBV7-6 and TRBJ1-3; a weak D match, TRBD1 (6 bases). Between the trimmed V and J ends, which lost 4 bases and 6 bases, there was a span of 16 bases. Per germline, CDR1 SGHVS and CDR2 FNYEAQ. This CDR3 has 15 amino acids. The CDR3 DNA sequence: TGTGCCAGCAGCTCCCCTTGGGGGGGGCTAAACACCATATATTTT. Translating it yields CASSSPWGGLNTIYF.

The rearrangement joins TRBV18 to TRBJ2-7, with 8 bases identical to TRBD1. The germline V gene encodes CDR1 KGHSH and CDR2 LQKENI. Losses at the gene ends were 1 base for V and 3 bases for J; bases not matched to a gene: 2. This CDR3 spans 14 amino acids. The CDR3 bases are TGTGCCAGCTCACCACAACAGGGGGACTACGAGCAGTACTTC. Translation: CASSPQQGDYEQYF. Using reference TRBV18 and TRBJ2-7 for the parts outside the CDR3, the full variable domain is NAGVMQNPRHLVRRRGQEARLRCSPMKGHSHVYWYRQLPEEGLKFMVYLQKENIIDESGMPKERFSAEFPKEGPSILRIQQVVRGDSAAYFCASSPQQGDYEQYFGPGTRLTVT.

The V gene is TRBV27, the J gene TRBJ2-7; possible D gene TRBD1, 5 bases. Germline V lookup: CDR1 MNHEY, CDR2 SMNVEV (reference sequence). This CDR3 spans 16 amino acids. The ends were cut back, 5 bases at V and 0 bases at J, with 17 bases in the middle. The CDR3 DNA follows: TGTGCCAGCAGTCCCCGAGAGGACACGAACTCCTACGAGCAGTACTTC. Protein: CASSPREDTNSYEQYF.

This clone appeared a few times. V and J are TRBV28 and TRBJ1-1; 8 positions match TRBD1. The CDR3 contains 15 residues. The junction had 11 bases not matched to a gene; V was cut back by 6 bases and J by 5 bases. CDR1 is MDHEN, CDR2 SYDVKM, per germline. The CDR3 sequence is CASSSPGQGGTEAFF. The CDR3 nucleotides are TGTGCCAGCAGCAGCCCCGGACAGGGAGGGACTGAAGCTTTCTTT. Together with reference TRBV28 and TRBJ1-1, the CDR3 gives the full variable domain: DVKVTQSSRYLVKRTGEKVFLECVQDMDHENMFWYRQDPGLGLRLIYFSYDVKMKEKGDIPEGYSVSREKKERFSLILESASTNQTSMYLCASSSPGQGGTEAFFGQGTRLTVV.

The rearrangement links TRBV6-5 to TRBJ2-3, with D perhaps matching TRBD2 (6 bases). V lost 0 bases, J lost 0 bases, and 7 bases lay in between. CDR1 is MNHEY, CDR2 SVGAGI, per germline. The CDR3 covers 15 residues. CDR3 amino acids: CASSYSSGSTDTQYF. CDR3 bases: TGTGCCAGCAGTTACTCTAGCGGAAGCACAGATACGCAGTATTTT.